This record concerns one TCR beta chain sequence. This sample is part of a study of blood T cell repertoires in COVID-19. At the level of the study: The United States, Italy and Spain supplied acute and convalescent COVID-19 samples. Nucleic acid was either cDNA or gDNA, and it came from T cells, B-cell-depleted T cells, or PBMCs.

This CDR3 is built from 15 residues. Germline V gene data show CDR1 as MNHEY and CDR2 as SVGAGI. The V gene lost 2 bases and the J gene lost 4 bases, with 14 bases spanning the gap. In the study's own analysis: The authors estimated nucleated cell counts from reference gene primer amplification. Produced via immunoSEQ multiplex PCR; TCRdb's table is partial and in-frame only. V and J calls and clone size come straight from that table; D and trimming were deduced from the DNA. The sample consists of roughly 280,000 clones, approximately 90% of them appearing once. Material: PBMCs or T cells enriched from blood (not recorded which). The clonotype was recovered from a man aged 40-55 years who had been exposed to COVID-19. V and J are TRBV6-5 and TRBJ1-1, with a tentative D call TRBD1 (5 bases). CDR3 bases: TGTGCCAGCAGTTACGCGGACACTCATCGCACTGAAGCTTTCTTT. This sequence encodes CASSYADTHRTEAFF.